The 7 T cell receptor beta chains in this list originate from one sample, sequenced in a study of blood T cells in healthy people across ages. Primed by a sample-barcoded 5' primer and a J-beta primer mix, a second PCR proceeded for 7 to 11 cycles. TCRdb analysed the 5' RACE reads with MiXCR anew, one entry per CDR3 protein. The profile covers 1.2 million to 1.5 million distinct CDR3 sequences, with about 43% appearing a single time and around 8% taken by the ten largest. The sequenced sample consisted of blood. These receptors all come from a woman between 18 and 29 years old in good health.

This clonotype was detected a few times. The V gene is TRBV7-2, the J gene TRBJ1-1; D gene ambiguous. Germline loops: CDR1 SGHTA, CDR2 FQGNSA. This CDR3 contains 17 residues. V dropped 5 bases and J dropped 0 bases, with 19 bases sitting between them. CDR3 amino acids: CASSRNGRADLNTEAFF. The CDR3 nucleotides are TGTGCCAGCAGCCGCAATGGGCGGGCAGACCTGAACACTGAAGCTTTCTTT.

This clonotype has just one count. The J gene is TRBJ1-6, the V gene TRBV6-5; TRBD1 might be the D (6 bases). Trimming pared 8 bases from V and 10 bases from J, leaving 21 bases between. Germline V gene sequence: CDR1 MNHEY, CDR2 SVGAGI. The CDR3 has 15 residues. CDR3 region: CASRGQGGLRSPLHF. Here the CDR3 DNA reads TGTGCCAGCCGGGGGCAGGGAGGACTGCGGTCACCCCTCCACTTT.

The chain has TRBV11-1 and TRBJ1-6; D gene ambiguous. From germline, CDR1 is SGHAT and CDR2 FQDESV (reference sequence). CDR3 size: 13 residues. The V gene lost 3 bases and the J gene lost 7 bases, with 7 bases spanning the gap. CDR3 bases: TGTGCCAGCAGCTTGTACCCGAATTCACCCCTCCACTTT. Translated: CASSLYPNSPLHF.

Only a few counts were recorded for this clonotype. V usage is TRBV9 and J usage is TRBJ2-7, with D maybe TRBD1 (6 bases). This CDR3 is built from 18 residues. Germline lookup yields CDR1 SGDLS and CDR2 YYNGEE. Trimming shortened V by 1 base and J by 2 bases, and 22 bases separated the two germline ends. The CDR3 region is CASSVQNTRTDGTYEQYF. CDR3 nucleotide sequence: TGTGCCAGCAGCGTACAGAACACCAGGACAGATGGAACCTACGAGCAGTACTTC.

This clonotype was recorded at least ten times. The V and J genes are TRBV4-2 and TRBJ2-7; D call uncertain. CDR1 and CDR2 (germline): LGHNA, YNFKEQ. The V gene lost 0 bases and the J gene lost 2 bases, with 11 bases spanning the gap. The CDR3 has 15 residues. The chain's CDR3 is CASSQEFLPTYEQYF. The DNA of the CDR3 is TGTGCCAGCAGCCAAGAGTTCTTACCGACCTACGAGCAGTACTTC.

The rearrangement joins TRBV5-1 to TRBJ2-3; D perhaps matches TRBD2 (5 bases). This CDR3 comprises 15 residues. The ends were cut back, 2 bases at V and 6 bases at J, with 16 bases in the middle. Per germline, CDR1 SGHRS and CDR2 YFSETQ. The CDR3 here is CASSFVVGVGDTQYF. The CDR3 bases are TGCGCCAGCAGCTTTGTGGTCGGGGTAGGGGATACGCAGTATTTT. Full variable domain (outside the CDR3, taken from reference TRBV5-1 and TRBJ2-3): KAGVTQTPRYLIKTRGQQVTLSCSPISGHRSVSWYQQTPGQGLQFLFEYFSETQRNKGNFPGRFSGRQFSNSRSEMNVSTLELGDSALYLCASSFVVGVGDTQYFGPGTRLTVL.

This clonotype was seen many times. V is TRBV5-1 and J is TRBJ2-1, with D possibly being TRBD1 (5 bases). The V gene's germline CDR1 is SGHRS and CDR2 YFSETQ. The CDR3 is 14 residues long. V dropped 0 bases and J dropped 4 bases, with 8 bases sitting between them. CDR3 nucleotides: TGCGCCAGCAGCTTGGGACAGCTTTACAATGAGCAGTTCTTC. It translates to CASSLGQLYNEQFF. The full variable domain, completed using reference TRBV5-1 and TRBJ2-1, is KAGVTQTPRYLIKTRGQQVTLSCSPISGHRSVSWYQQTPGQGLQFLFEYFSETQRNKGNFPGRFSGRQFSNSRSEMNVSTLELGDSALYLCASSLGQLYNEQFFGPGTRLTVL.